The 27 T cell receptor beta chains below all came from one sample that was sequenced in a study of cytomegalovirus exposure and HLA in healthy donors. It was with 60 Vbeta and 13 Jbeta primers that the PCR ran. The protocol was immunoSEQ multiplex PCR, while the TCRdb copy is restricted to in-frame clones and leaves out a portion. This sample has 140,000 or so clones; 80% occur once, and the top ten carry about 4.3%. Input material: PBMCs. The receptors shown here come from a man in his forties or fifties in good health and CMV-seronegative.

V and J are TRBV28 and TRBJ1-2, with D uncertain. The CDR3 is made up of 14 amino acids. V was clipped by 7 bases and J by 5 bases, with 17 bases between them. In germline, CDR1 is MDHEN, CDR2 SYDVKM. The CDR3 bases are TGTGCCAGCACCGATACTAGGCCCGAGTATGGCTACACCTTC. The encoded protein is CASTDTRPEYGYTF.

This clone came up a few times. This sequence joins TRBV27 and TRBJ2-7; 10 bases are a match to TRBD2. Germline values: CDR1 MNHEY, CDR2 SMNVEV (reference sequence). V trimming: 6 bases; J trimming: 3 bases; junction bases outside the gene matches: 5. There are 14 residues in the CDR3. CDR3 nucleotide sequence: TGTGCCAGCAGATCTAGCGGGGGCGGCTACGAGCAGTACTTC. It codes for CASRSSGGGYEQYF.

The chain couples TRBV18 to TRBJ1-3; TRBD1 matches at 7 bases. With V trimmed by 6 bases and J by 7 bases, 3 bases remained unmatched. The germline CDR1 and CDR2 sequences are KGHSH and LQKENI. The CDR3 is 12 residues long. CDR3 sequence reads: CASSLDRNTIYF. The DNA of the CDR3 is TGTGCCAGCTCCCTGGACAGGAACACCATATATTTT.

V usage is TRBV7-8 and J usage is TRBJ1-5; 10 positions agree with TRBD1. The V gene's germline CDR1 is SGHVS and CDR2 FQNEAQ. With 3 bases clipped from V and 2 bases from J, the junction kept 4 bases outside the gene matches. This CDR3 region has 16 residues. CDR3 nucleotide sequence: TGTGCCAGCAGCTTCGGGGACAGGGGAGGCAATCAGCCCCAGCATTTT. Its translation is CASSFGDRGGNQPQHF. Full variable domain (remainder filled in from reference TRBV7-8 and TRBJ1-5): GAGVSQSPRYKVAKRGQDVALRCDPISGHVSLFWYQQALGQGPEFLTYFQNEAQLDKSGLPSDRFFAERPEGSVSTLKIQRTQQEDSAVYLCASSFGDRGGNQPQHFGDGTRLSIL.

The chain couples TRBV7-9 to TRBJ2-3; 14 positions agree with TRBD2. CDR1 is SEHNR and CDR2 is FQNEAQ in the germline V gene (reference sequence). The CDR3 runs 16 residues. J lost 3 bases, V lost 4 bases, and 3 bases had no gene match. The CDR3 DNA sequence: TGTGCCAGCAGCTCGACTAGCGGGGGGGTGACAGATACGCAGTATTTT. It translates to CASSSTSGGVTDTQYF.

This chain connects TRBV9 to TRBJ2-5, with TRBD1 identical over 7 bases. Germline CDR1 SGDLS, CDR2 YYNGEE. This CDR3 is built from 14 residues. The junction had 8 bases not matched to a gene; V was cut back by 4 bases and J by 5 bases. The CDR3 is CASSSLQGSETQYF. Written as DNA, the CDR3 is TGTGCCAGCAGCTCCTTACAGGGGAGCGAGACCCAGTACTTC.

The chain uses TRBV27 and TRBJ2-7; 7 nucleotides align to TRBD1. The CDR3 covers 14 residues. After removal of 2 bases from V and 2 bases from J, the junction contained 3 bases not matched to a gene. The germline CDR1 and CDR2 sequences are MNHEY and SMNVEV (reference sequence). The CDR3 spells CASSLARGTYEQYF. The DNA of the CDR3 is TGTGCCAGCAGTTTAGCCAGGGGGACCTACGAGCAGTACTTC.

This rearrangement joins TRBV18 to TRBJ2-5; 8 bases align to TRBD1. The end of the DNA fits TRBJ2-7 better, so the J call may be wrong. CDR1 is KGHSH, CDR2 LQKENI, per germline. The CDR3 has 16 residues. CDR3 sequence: CASSPRDRPSPYEQYF. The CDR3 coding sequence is TGTGCCAGCTCACCCCGGGACAGGCCATCACCCTACGAGCAGTACTTC.

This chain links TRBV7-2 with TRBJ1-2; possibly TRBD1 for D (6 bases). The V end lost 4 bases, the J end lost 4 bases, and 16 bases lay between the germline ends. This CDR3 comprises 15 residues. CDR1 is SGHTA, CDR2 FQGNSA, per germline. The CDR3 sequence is CASSSNLQGRYGYTF. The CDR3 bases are TGTGCCAGCAGCTCGAACCTACAGGGCCGCTATGGCTACACCTTC.

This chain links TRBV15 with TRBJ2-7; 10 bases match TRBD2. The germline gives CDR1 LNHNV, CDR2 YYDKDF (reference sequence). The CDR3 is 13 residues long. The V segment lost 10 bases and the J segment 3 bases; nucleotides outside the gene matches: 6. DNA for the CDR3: TGTGCCATAGCGTCTAGCGGGGGCTACGAGCAGTACTTC. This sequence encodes CAIASSGGYEQYF.

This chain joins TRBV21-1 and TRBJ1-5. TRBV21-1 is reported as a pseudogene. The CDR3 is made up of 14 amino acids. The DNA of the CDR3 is TGTGCCAGCAGCAAAGCGAGGGCTAGCCAGCCCCAGCATTTT. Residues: CASSKARASQPQHF.

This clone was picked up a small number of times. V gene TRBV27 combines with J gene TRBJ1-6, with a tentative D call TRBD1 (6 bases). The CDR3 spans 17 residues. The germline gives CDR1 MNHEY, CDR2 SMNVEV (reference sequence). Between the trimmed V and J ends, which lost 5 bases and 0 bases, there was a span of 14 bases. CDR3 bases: TGTGCCAGCAGTGACTCACAGGGAAGCTCCTATAATTCACCCCTCCACTTT. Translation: CASSDSQGSSYNSPLHF.

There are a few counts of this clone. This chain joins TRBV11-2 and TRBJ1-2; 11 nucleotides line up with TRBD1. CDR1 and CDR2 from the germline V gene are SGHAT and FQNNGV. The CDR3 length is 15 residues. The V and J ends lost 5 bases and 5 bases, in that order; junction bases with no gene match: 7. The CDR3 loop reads CASSPDRGRWYGYTF. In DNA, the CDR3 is TGTGCCAGCAGCCCGGACAGGGGGCGTTGGTATGGCTACACCTTC.

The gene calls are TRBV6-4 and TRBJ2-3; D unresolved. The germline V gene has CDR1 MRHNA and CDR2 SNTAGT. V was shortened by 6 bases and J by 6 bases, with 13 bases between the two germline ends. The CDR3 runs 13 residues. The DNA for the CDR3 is TGTGCCAGCAGCCGAGCCCGCGGCGATACGCAGTATTTT. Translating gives CASSRARGDTQYF.

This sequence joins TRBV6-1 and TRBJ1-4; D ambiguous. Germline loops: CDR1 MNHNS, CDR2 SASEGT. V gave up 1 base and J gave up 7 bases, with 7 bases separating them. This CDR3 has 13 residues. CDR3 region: CASSEVRSEKLFF. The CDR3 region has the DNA TGTGCCAGCAGTGAAGTCCGTTCTGAAAAACTGTTTTTT.

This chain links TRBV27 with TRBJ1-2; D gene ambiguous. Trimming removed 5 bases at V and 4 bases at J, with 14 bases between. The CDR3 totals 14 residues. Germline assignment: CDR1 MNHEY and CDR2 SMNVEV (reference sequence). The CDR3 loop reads CASSPFPAAYGYTF. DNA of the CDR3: TGTGCCAGCAGTCCATTTCCAGCGGCCTATGGCTACACCTTC.

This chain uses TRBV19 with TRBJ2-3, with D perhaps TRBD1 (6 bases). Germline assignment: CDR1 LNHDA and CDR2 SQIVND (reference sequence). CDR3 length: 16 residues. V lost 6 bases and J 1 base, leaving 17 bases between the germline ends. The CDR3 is CASSTGDTAGTDTQYF. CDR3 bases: TGTGCCAGTAGCACCGGGGACACCGCGGGCACAGATACGCAGTATTTT.

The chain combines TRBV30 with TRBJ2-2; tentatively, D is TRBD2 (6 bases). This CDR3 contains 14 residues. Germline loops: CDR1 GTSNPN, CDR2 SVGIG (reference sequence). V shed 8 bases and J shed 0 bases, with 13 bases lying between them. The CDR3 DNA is TGTGCCCGCCCTCGGGGGTCGAACACCGGGGAGCTGTTTTTT. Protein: CARPRGSNTGELFF.

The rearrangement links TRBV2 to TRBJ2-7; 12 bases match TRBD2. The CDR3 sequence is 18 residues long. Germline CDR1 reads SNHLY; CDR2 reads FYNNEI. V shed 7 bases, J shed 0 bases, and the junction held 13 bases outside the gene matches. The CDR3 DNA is TGTGCCAGCAACCCGGCTAGCGGGGGGGTACCCAACTCCTACGAGCAGTACTTC. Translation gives CASNPASGGVPNSYEQYF.

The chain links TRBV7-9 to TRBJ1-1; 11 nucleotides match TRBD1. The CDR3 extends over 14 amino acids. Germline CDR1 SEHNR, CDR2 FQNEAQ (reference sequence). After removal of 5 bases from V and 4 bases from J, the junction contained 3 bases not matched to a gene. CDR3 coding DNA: TGTGCCAGCAGCCCGGGACAGGGGGTCACTGAAGCTTTCTTT. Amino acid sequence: CASSPGQGVTEAFF.

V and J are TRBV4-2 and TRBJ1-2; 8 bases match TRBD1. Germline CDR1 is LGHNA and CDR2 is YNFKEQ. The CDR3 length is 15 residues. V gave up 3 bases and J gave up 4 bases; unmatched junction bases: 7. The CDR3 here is CASSHQTGEGYGYTF. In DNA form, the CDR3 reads TGTGCCAGCAGCCACCAGACAGGGGAAGGCTATGGCTACACCTTC.

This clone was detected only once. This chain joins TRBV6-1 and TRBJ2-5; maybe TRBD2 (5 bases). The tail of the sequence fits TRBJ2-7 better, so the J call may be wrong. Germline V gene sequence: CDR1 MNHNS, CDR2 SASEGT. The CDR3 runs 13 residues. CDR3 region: CASRGVQGYEQYF. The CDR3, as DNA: TGTGCCAGCAGGGGAGTACAAGGCTACGAGCAGTACTTC.

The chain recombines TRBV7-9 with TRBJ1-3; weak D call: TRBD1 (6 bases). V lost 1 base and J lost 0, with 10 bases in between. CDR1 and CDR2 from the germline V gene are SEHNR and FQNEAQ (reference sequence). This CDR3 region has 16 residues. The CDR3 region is CASSLGTANSGNTIYF. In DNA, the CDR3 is TGTGCCAGCAGCTTAGGGACAGCCAACTCTGGAAACACCATATATTTT.

CDR3 residues: CASSQDHQSGNTIYF. The CDR3 DNA sequence: TGCGCCAGCAGCCAAGATCACCAGTCTGGAAACACCATATATTTT. The chain joins TRBV4-3 to TRBJ1-3, with D hard to call. Trimming stripped 0 bases from V and 1 base from J, with 7 bases between. CDR3 length: 15 amino acids. Germline V gene lookup returns CDR1 LGHNA and CDR2 YSLEER.

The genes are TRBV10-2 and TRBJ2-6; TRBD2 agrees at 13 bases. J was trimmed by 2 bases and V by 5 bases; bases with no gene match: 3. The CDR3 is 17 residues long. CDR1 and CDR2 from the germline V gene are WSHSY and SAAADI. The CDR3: CASSSGTSGTGANVLTF. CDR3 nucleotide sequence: TGCGCCAGCAGTTCCGGGACTAGCGGGACTGGGGCCAACGTCCTGACTTTC.

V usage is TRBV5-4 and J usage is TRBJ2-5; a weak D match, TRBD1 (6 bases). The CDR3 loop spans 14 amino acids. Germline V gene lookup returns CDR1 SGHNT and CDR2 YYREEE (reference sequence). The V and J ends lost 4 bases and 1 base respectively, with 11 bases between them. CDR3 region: CASSPGTRQETQYF. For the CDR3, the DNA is TGTGCCAGCAGCCCCGGGACACGCCAAGAGACCCAGTACTTC.

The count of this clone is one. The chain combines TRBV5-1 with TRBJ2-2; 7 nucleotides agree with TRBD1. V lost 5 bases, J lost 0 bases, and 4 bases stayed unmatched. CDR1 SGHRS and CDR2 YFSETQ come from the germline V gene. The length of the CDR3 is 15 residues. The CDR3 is CASRAGTANTGELFF. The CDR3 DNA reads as TGCGCCAGCAGAGCCGGGACAGCGAACACCGGGGAGCTGTTTTTT.